These 2 T cell receptor beta chains were all obtained from the same sample, sequenced in a study of T cells in Graves' hyperthyroidism and ophthalmopathy. RNA transcripts gave rise to amplified TCR beta CDR3 regions. A first-round RT-PCR of the TCR CDR3 used the HTBI primer set. TCRdb re-analysed the multiplex PCR reads in MiXCR, keeping a single row per CDR3 protein. The repertoire holds hundreds of thousands of distinct CDR3 sequences, with approximately 14% as singletons. The sequenced material came from blood. All receptors derive from a woman aged 18 to 35 with Graves' hyperthyroidism.

The CDR3 reads CASSYFRGTVAQHPGELFF. CDR3 sequence (DNA): TGTGCCAGCAGTTACTTCCGGGGGACTGTAGCCCAACACCCCGGGGAGCTGTTTTTT. This sequence joins TRBV6-6 and TRBJ2-2, with D possibly TRBD2 on 6 matching bases. The CDR3 consists of 19 residues. The germline gives CDR1 MNHNY, CDR2 SVGAGI (reference sequence). The V gene lost 1 base and the J gene lost 6 bases, with 24 bases spanning the gap.

This clonotype was counted many times. V is TRBV28 and J is TRBJ2-5; no reliable D call. V was clipped by 1 base and J by 1 base, with 13 bases between them. CDR3 size: 16 residues. Germline V gene lookup returns CDR1 MDHEN and CDR2 SYDVKM. Here the CDR3 DNA reads TGTGCCAGCAGTTTATCGGCTGTTCGGGCCCAAGAGACCCAGTACTTC. Residues: CASSLSAVRAQETQYF.